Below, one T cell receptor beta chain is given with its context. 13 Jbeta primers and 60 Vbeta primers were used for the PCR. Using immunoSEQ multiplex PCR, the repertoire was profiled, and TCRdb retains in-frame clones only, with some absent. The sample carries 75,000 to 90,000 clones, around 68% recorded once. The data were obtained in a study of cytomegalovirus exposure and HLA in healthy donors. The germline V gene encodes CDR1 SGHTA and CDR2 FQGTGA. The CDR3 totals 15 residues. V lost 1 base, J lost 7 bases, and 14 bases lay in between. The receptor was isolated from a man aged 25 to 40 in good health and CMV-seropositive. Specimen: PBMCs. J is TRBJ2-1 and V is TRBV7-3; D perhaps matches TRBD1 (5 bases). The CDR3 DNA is TGTGCCAGCAGCTTAATCGGGCCCCCAGGGAATGAGCAGTTCTTC. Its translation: CASSLIGPPGNEQFF. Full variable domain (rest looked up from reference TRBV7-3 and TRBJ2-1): GAGVSQTPSNKVTEKGKYVELRCDPISGHTALYWYRQSLGQGPEFLIYFQGTGAADDSGLPNDRFFAVRPEGSVSTLKIQRTERGDSAVYLCASSLIGPPGNEQFFGPGTRLTVL.